This T cell receptor (beta chain) comes out of a study of vaccination effects on CD4 cells after COVID-19. Trimming took 0 bases from V and 3 from J, leaving 6 bases between them. Germline lookup yields CDR1 SGHNT and CDR2 YYREEE (reference sequence). This CDR3 is 14 amino acids long. Data came from immunoSEQ multiplex PCR; TCRdb stores just in-frame clones and leaves some out. This table has approximately 54,000 clones, roughly 80% appearing once. Points on this clone: The antigen is not known.

Expansion of antigen-specific CD4+ T cells with viral peptide pools was carried out by the ViraFEST assay before sequencing. It was after 10 days of culture that CD4+ T cells were isolated. The rearrangement joins TRBV5-4 to TRBJ2-2; D is unresolved. The starting material was CD4+ T cells from PBMCs cultured with HCoV-229E spike peptides, obtained before COVID-19 vaccination. The TCR comes from a human donor who received a COVID-19 vaccine. CDR3 in DNA: TGTGCCAGCAGCTTGGCTGGGTACACCGGGGAGCTGTTTTTT. Protein: CASSLAGYTGELFF.